A single T cell receptor (beta chain) is shown here with its context. The record originates from a study of blood T cell repertoires in COVID-19. The germline gives CDR1 SGHTS, CDR2 YDEGEE. CDR3 size: 15 residues. V lost 0 bases and J lost 2, with 12 bases in between. The protocol was immunoSEQ multiplex PCR, while the TCRdb copy is restricted to in-frame clones and leaves out a portion. Of about 30,000 clones listed, 70% to 80% are singletons. The chain links TRBV5-8 to TRBJ2-7; perhaps TRBD2 as D (5 bases). This clonotype was sampled from a woman in her 70s with acute or convalescent COVID-19. Source material: peripheral blood. The CDR3 nucleotides read TGTGCCAGCAGCTTGGATGGAGGAATGACCTACGAGCAGTACTTC. As protein: CASSLDGGMTYEQYF.